The clone carrying this TCR beta chain was counted between two and nine times. Antigen unknown. Generated by immunoSEQ multiplex PCR, the TCRdb table keeps only in-frame clones and is missing some. The sample holds tens of thousands of clones, over 80% seen once. The data derive from a study of OX40 agonist ivuxolimab in advanced cancers. Study context: The study treated patients with ivuxolimab, an agonistic anti-OX40 (CD134) antibody.

With 0 bases removed from V and 0 bases from J, the gap between germline ends came to 8 bases. Germline V gene data show CDR1 as GTSNPN and CDR2 as SVGIG (reference sequence). CDR3 length equals 14 residues. Whole-study results and caveats: At 0.1 to 3.0 mg/kg and by week 6, CD4+ and CD8+ T cells in the blood had expanded clonally.

Sequencing was performed on CD4+ or CD8+ T cells sorted from blood, taken in a trial of the OX40 agonist ivuxolimab. This TCR came from an adult with an advanced solid tumor such as melanoma, head and neck, liver or kidney cancer. The chain has TRBV30 and TRBJ1-1; no reliable D call. The DNA of the CDR3 is TGTGCCTGGAGTGTCTCGAGTATGAACACTGAAGCTTTCTTT. This codes for CAWSVSSMNTEAFF.